One T cell receptor beta chain is described in this entry. Its antigen is not known. These data originate in a study of T cell responses to AZD1222 COVID-19 vaccine. The CDR3 contains 14 residues. V was pared by 5 bases and J by 10 bases, with 8 bases of the junction left unmatched. Germline values: CDR1 SNHLY, CDR2 FYNNEI. Study-wide points: Donors were mostly white British, more females; clonal diversity possibly underestimated. Of the AZD1222 recipients, only five or six were seropositive at baseline. Targets within unmutated variant regions were reportedly found for nearly half of spike-specific TCRs.

This table comes from immunoSEQ multiplex PCR, and its TCRdb copy is limited to in-frame clones, with some not included. The profile shows tens of thousands of clones, approximately 83% of them singletons. The source was peripheral blood, collected 28 days after the second AZD1222 dose. This rearrangement joins TRBV2 to TRBJ1-6, with 7 positions matching TRBD1. The clonotype originates from an adult who received the AZD1222 COVID-19 vaccine. The CDR3, as DNA: TGTGCCAGCAGTCTAGAGGGGGCACACTCACCCCTCCACTTT. As protein: CASSLEGAHSPLHF.